Here is one T cell receptor beta chain with its context. Antigen unknown. The authors sequenced patients whose flow cytometry had shown CD8+CD57+ cell expansion. Every patient presented with severe acquired aplastic anemia. Blood was sampled before the patients had received any therapy. CDR3 and TCR beta VDJ profiling relied on a genomic DNA template. In TCRdb, the reads were re-called with MiXCR into one record per CDR3 protein. Altogether roughly 200,000 distinct CDR3 sequences are present, 63% being singletons, with the ten largest covering approximately 40%. This CDR3 has 13 residues. Trimming left V 1 base short and J 3 bases short, with 6 bases between. Germline CDR1 and CDR2: SEHNR and FQNEAQ (reference sequence). The data were taken from a study of CD8+CD57+ T cells in acquired aplastic anemia. Study-level information: The mean DNA yield obtained from sorted CD4+ and CD8+ cells came to 3 to 4 ug.

Study results and limitations: Around 29 CD8+ CDR3 sequences were shared between patients and controls.

The chain links TRBV7-9 to TRBJ1-1; D call uncertain. This TCR was recovered from a human donor with aplastic anemia. What was sequenced was sorted CD4+, CD8+, or CD8+CD57+ T cells (not recorded which) from PBMCs. The CDR3 nucleotides are TGTGCCAGCAGCTTAGGTGGAGACACTGAAGCTTTCTTT. Its translation: CASSLGGDTEAFF.